The clone carrying this TCR beta chain has only a few counts. The antigen remains unidentified. The source of the sample is a study of CD8 T cells in ankylosing spondylitis. Study-wide points: For ankylosing spondylitis blood, a TCR beta motif of about eight highly homologous variants appeared characteristic.

MiXCR was run by TCRdb on the 5' RACE reads, yielding one entry per CDR3 protein. The sample includes about 450,000 distinct CDR3 sequences, about 24% of them seen just once. Trimming cost V 7 bases and J 4 bases, with 14 bases left between them. The CDR3 is 13 residues long. CDR1 DFQATT and CDR2 SNEGSKA come from the germline V gene (reference sequence). The receptor was isolated from a male donor with ankylosing spondylitis. Sequenced input: blood, either unsorted or a sorted T cell fraction (not recorded which). The chain has TRBV20-1 and TRBJ1-3, with D perhaps TRBD1 (6 bases). CDR3 region: CSGTDSPGNTIYF. The CDR3 nucleotides are TGCAGTGGCACGGACAGTCCCGGAAACACCATATATTTT.